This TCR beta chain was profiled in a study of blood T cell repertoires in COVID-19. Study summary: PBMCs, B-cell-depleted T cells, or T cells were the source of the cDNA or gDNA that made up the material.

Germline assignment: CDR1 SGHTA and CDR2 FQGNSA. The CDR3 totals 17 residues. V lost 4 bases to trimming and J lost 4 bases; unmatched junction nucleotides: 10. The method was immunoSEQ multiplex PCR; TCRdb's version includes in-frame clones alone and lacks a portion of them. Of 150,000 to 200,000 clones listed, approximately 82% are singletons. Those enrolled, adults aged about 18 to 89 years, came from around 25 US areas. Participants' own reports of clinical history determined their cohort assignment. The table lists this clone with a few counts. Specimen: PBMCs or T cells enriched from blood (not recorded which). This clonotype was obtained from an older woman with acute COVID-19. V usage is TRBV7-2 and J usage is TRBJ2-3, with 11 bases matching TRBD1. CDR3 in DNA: TGTGCCAGCAGCTCCTTTGCCGGGACAGGGGGTTCAGATACGCAGTATTTT. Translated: CASSSFAGTGGSDTQYF.